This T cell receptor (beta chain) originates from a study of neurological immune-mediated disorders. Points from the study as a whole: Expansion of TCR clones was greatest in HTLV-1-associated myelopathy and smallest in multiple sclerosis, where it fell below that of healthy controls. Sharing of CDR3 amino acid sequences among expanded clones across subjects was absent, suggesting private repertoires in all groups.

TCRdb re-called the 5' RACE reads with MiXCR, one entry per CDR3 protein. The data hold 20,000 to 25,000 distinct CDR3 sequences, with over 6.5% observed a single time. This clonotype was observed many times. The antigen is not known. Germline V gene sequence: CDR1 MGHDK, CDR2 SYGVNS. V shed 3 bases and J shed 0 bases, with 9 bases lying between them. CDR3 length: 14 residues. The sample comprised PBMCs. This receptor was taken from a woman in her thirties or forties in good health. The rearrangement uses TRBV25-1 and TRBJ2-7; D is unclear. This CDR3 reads CASSDWANSYEQYF. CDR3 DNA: TGTGCCAGCAGTGACTGGGCCAACTCCTACGAGCAGTACTTC.